This TCR beta chain stems from a study of blood T cell repertoires in COVID-19. Study in general: COVID-19 samples collected from the United States, Italy and Spain covered acute and convalescent phases.

Notes on this clone: This CDR3 is also generated by other DNA sequences in the sample.

Produced via immunoSEQ multiplex PCR; TCRdb's table is partial and in-frame only. The sample holds 250,000 to 300,000 clones; more than 75% are singletons and the top ten take 2% to 2.5%. The CDR3 runs 13 residues. Germline V CDR1 and CDR2: SEHNR, FQNEAQ (reference sequence). V was pared by 1 base and J by 6 bases, with 9 bases between. Ages ranged from about 18 to 100 years, with residence in under 25 US areas. J is TRBJ1-1 and V is TRBV7-9, with TRBD1 as a possible D gene (5 bases). Sequenced sample: PBMCs or T cells enriched from blood (not recorded which). The TCR originated in a woman aged 60-70 years in a cohort exposed to, infected with or recovered from COVID-19 (not recorded which). CDR3 residues: CASSLGQGAEAFF. The CDR3 bases are TGTGCCAGCAGCTTAGGGCAGGGCGCTGAAGCTTTCTTT.